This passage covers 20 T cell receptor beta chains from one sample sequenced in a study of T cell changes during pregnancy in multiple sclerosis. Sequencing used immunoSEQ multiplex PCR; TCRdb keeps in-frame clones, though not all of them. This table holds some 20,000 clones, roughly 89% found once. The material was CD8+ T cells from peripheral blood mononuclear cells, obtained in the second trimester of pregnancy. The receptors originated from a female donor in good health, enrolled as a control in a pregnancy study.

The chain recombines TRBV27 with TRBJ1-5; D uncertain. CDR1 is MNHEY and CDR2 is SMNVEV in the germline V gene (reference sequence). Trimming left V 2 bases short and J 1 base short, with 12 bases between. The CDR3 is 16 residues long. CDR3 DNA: TGTGCCAGCAGTTTAGGAGGAGACGGAAGCAATCAGCCCCAGCATTTT. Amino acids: CASSLGGDGSNQPQHF.

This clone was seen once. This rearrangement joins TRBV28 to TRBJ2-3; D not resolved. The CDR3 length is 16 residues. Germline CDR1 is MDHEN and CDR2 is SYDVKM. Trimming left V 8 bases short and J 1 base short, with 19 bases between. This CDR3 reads CASGTRGGDGTDTQYF. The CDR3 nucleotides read TGTGCCAGCGGCACTCGAGGCGGCGATGGCACAGATACGCAGTATTTT.

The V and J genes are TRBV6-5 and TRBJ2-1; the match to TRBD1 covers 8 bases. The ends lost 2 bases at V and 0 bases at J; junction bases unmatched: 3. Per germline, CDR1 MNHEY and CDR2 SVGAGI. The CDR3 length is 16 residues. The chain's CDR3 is CASSYRDRSSYNEQFF. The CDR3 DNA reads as TGTGCCAGCAGTTACCGGGACAGGTCCTCCTACAATGAGCAGTTCTTC.

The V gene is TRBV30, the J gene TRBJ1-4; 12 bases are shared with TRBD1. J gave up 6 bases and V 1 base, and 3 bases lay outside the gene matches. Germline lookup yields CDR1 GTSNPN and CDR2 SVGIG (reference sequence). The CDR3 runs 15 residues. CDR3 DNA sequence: TGTGCCTGGAGTGCAGGGACAGGGGGCGATGAAAAACTGTTTTTT. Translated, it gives CAWSAGTGGDEKLFF.

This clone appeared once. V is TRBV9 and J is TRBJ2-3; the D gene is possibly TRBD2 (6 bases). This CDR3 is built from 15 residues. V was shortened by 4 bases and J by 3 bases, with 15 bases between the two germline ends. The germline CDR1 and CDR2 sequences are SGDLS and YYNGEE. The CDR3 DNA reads TGTGCCAGCAGCTACGGGACGGGGGTTACAGATACGCAGTATTTT. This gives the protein CASSYGTGVTDTQYF.

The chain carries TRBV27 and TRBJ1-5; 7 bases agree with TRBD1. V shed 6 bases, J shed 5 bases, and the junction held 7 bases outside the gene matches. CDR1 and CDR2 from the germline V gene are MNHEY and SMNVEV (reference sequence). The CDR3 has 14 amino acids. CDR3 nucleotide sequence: TGTGCCAGCAGCCTAGTCCAGGGGGATCAGCCCCAGCATTTT. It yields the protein CASSLVQGDQPQHF.

The CDR3 here is CASKTGSTEAFF. In DNA, the CDR3 is TGTGCCAGCAAAACAGGATCCACTGAAGCTTTCTTT. The rearrangement links TRBV6-1 to TRBJ1-1; tentatively, D is TRBD1 (5 bases). The germline V gene has CDR1 MNHNS and CDR2 SASEGT. The CDR3 spans 12 residues. Trimming took 7 bases from V and 4 from J, leaving 10 bases between them.

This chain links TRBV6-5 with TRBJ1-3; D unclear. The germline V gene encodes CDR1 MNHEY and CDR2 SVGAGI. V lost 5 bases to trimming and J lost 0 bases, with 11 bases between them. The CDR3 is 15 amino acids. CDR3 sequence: CASSTDPSSGNTIYF. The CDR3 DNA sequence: TGTGCCAGCAGTACAGATCCGAGCTCTGGAAACACCATATATTTT.

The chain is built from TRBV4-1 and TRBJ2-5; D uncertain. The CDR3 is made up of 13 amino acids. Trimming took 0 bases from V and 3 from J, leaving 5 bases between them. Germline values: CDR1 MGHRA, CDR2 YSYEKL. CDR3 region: CASSQDLEETQYF. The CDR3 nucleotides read TGCGCCAGCAGCCAAGATTTAGAAGAGACCCAGTACTTC.

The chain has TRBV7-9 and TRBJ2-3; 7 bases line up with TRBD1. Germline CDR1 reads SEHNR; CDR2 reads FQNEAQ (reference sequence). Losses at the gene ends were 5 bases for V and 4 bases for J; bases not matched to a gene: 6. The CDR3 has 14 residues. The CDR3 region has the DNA TGTGCCAGCAGCGCCCGACAGGGCCCAGATACGCAGTATTTT. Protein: CASSARQGPDTQYF.

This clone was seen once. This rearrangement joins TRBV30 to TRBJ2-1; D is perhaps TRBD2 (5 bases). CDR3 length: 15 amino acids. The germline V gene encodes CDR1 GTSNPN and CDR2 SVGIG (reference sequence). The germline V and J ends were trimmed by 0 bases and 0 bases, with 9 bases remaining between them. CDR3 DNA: TGTGCCTGGAGTGTCGTAGCGAGCTCCTACAATGAGCAGTTCTTC. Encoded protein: CAWSVVASSYNEQFF. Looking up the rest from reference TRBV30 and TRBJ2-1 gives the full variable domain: SQTIHQWPATLVQPVGSPLSLECTVEGTSNPNLYWYRQAAGRGLQLLFYSVGIGQISSEVPQNLSASRPQDRQFILSSKKLLLSDSGFYLCAWSVVASSYNEQFFGPGTRLTVL.

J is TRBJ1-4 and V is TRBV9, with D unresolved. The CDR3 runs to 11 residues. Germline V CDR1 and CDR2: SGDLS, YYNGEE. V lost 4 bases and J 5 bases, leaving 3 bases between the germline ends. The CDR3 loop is CASSPNEKLFF. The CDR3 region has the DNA TGTGCCAGCAGCCCAAATGAAAAACTGTTTTTT.

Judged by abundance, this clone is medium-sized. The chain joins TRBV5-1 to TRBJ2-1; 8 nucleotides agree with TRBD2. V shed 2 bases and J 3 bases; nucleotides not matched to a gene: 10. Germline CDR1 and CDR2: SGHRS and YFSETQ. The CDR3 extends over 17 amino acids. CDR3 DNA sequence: TGCGCCAGCAGCTTAGTACAAACGGGAGGGAACTACAATGAGCAGTTCTTC. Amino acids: CASSLVQTGGNYNEQFF.

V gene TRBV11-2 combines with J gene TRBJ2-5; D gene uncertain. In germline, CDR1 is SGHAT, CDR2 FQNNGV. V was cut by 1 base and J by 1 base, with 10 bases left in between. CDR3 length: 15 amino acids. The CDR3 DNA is TGTGCCAGCAGCTTAGGGGCAGCTATCCAAGAGACCCAGTACTTC. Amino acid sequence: CASSLGAAIQETQYF.

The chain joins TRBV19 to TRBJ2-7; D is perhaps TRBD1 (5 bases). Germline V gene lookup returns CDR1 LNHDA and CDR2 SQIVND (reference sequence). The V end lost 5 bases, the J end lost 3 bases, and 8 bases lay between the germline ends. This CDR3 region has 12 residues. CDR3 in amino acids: CASSPGIYEQYF. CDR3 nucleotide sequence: TGTGCCAGTAGTCCAGGGATCTACGAGCAGTACTTC.

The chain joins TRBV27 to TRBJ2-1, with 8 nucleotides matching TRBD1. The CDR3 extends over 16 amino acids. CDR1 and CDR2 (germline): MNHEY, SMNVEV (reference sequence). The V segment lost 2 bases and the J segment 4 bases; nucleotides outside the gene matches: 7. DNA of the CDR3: TGTGCCAGCAGTTTAGAGGACAGGGCGGGTTACAATGAGCAGTTCTTC. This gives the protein CASSLEDRAGYNEQFF.

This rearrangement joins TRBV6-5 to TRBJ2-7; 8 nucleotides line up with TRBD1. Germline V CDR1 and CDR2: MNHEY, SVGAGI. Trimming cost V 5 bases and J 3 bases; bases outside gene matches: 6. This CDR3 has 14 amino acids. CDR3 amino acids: CASSPQGVFYEQYF. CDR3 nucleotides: TGTGCCAGCAGTCCACAGGGGGTGTTCTACGAGCAGTACTTC.

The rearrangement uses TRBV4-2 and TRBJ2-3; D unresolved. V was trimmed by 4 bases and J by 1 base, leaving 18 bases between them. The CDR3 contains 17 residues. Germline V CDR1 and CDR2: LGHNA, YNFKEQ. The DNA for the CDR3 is TGTGCCAGCAGCCCTAAGACCCTAGATATAGGCACAGATACGCAGTATTTT. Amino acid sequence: CASSPKTLDIGTDTQYF.

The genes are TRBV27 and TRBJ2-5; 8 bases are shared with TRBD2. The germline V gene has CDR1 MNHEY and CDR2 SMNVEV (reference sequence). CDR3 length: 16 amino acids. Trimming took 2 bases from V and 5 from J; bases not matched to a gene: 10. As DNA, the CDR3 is TGTGCCAGCAGTTTACCCCCCGGGGGGGTGCGGGAGACCCAGTACTTC. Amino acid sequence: CASSLPPGGVRETQYF.

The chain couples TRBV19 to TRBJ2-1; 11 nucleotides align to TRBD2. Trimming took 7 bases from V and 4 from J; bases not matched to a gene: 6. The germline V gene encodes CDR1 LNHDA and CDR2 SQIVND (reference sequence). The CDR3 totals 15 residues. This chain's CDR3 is CASTMGLADYNEQFF. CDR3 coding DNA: TGTGCCAGTACCATGGGACTAGCGGATTACAATGAGCAGTTCTTC.